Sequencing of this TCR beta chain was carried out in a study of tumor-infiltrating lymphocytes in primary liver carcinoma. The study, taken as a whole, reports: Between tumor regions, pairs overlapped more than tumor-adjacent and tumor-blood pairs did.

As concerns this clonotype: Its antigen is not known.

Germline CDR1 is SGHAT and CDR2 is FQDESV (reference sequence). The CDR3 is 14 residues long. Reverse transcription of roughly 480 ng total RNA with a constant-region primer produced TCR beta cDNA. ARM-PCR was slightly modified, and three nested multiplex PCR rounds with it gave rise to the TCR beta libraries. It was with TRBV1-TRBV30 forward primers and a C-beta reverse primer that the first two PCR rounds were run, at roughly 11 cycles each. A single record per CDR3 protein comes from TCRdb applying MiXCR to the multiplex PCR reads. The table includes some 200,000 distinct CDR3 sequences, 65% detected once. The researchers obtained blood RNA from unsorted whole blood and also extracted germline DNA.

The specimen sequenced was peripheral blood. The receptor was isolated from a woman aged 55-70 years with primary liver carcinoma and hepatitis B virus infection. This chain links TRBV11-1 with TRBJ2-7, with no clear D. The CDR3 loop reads CASSPSSINYEHYV. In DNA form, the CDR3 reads TGTGCCAGCAGCCCTTCGTCTATCAACTACGAGCACTACGTC.